Following are 28 T cell receptor beta chains from one sample sequenced in a study of blood T cell repertoires in COVID-19. The method was immunoSEQ multiplex PCR; TCRdb's version includes in-frame clones alone and lacks a portion of them. This table has fewer than 130,000 clones, approximately 67% appearing once. What was sequenced was peripheral blood. These receptors originate from a woman aged 60-75 years with acute or convalescent COVID-19.

CDR3 region: CASNPGGMNTEAFF. CDR3 nucleotide sequence: TGCGCCAGCAACCCAGGGGGCATGAACACTGAAGCTTTCTTT. The chain couples TRBV5-1 to TRBJ1-1; 8 nucleotides line up with TRBD1. V lost 6 bases and J lost 0; bases outside the gene matches: 4. The CDR3 sequence is 14 residues long. Germline assignment: CDR1 SGHRS and CDR2 YFSETQ.

This clone was observed a few times. The rearrangement joins TRBV6-5 to TRBJ2-7; TRBD1 aligns across 9 bases. Germline assignment: CDR1 MNHEY and CDR2 SVGAGI. The CDR3 loop spans 14 amino acids. V gave up 6 bases and J gave up 2 bases; unmatched junction bases: 5. CDR3 DNA: TGTGCCAGCAGATCGACAGGGGGAGCCTACGAGCAGTACTTC. Its translation is CASRSTGGAYEQYF.

The chain joins TRBV6-5 to TRBJ1-1; possibly TRBD1 for D (5 bases). V lost 6 bases and J 0 bases, leaving 14 bases between the germline ends. The V gene's germline CDR1 is MNHEY and CDR2 SVGAGI. This CDR3 spans 15 amino acids. The CDR3 sequence is CASREGLPMNTEAFF. CDR3 bases: TGTGCCAGCAGGGAGGGACTGCCGATGAACACTGAAGCTTTCTTT.

This sequence joins TRBV12-5 and TRBJ2-2; TRBD2 matches at 7 bases. The CDR3 covers 18 residues. J was trimmed by 0 bases and V by 3 bases; bases with no gene match: 10. The germline V gene has CDR1 LGHNT and CDR2 FRNRAP. CDR3 in DNA: TGTGCTAGTGGTTTATCCTTGTCGGGGAGGGCGAACACCGGGGAGCTGTTTTTT. Encoded protein: CASGLSLSGRANTGELFF.

This chain links TRBV5-4 with TRBJ2-4; D may be TRBD1 (6 bases). CDR1 and CDR2 (germline): SGHNT, YYREEE (reference sequence). The CDR3 runs 14 residues. Trimming took 1 base from V and 3 from J, leaving 8 bases between them. Written as DNA, the CDR3 is TGTGCCAGCAGCTTGCAGGGGTTCAAAAACATTCAGTACTTC. It is translated as CASSLQGFKNIQYF.

V is TRBV30 and J is TRBJ1-2; the D is unclear. Trimming left V 4 bases short and J 8 bases short, with 11 bases between. This CDR3 region has 11 residues. CDR1 and CDR2 from the germline V gene are GTSNPN and SVGIG (reference sequence). The CDR3 DNA is TGTGCCTGGATTCGGAGTTTCGGCTACACCTTC. Translating gives CAWIRSFGYTF.

Only a few counts were recorded for this clone. The V gene is TRBV7-2, the J gene TRBJ1-2; D possibly corresponds to TRBD1 (5 bases). The V end was cut by 1 base, the J end by 1 base, with 16 bases between. This CDR3 has 17 residues. From germline, CDR1 is SGHTA and CDR2 FQGNSA. CDR3 protein: CASSLEPGRALNYGYTF. The DNA of the CDR3 is TGTGCCAGCAGCTTAGAACCTGGCAGGGCGCTTAACTATGGCTACACCTTC.

The gene calls are TRBV4-2 and TRBJ2-3, with 12 bases identical to TRBD2. CDR3 size: 16 residues. V shed 8 bases, J shed 2 bases, and the junction held 8 bases outside the gene matches. Germline V lookup: CDR1 LGHNA, CDR2 YNFKEQ. The CDR3, as DNA: TGTGCCAGCGGAAAACTAGCGGGGGGCCACACAGATACGCAGTATTTT. It is translated as CASGKLAGGHTDTQYF.

The chain has TRBV2 and TRBJ2-2; D is unclear. The length of the CDR3 is 14 residues. CDR1 is SNHLY, CDR2 FYNNEI, per germline. V lost 4 bases and J 3 bases, leaving 9 bases between the germline ends. In DNA, the CDR3 is TGTGCCAGCAGTGCTAGGCAGTACACCGGGGAGCTGTTTTTT. Protein: CASSARQYTGELFF. Together with reference TRBV2 and TRBJ2-2, the CDR3 gives the full variable domain: EPEVTQTPSHQVTQMGQEVILRCVPISNHLYFYWYRQILGQKVEFLVSFYNNEISEKSEIFDDQFSVERPDGSNFTLKIRSTKLEDSAMYFCASSARQYTGELFFGEGSRLTVL.

This sequence joins TRBV19 and TRBJ1-5; possible D gene TRBD1, 5 bases. V lost 4 bases and J 4 bases, leaving 11 bases between the germline ends. Germline values: CDR1 LNHDA, CDR2 SQIVND (reference sequence). The CDR3 covers 14 residues. CDR3 nucleotides: TGTGCCAGTAGTAAGCAGGGAGGGAATCAGCCCCAGCATTTT. As protein: CASSKQGGNQPQHF.

In this sample, this clone turned up a few times. For the CDR3, the DNA is TGTGCCAGCAGCCGAATGGGGACAGGGGATTCTAATGAAAAACTGTTTTTT. Its translation is CASSRMGTGDSNEKLFF. The chain links TRBV5-4 to TRBJ1-4, with 10 bases aligning to TRBD1. The CDR3 spans 17 residues. Trimming cost V 4 bases and J 3 bases; bases outside gene matches: 9. Germline lookup yields CDR1 SGHNT and CDR2 YYREEE (reference sequence).

The chain links TRBV2 to TRBJ1-1; 7 nucleotides align to TRBD1. Trimming cost V 6 bases and J 5 bases; bases outside gene matches: 6. The CDR3 has 13 amino acids. CDR1 is SNHLY, CDR2 FYNNEI, per germline. The CDR3 loop reads CASSRDSRTEAFF. Written as DNA, the CDR3 is TGTGCCAGCAGCCGGGACAGTAGAACTGAAGCTTTCTTT.

This clone was detected only a few times. The V call is TRBV3-1 (or the pseudogene TRBV3-2), the J call TRBJ1-1; no definite D call. Trimming removed 2 bases at V and 8 bases at J, with 6 bases between. CDR3 size: 11 residues. Germline V gene sequence: CDR1 LGHDT, CDR2 YNNKEL (reference sequence). The CDR3 loop reads CASSQSSEAFF. The DNA for the CDR3 is TGTGCCAGCAGCCAAAGCTCAGAAGCTTTCTTT.

The CDR3 DNA is TGTGCCAGCAGCTCAGGGTCGGGCAATCAGCCCCAGCATTTT. Protein product: CASSSGSGNQPQHF. V gene TRBV11-2 combines with J gene TRBJ1-5, with D possibly TRBD1 on 5 matching bases. V was clipped by 4 bases and J by 2 bases, with 9 bases between them. The length of the CDR3 is 14 residues. Germline V gene data show CDR1 as SGHAT and CDR2 as FQNNGV.

The V gene is TRBV30, the J gene TRBJ1-1; D is uncertain. The V gene lost 2 bases and the J gene lost 1 base, with 11 bases spanning the gap. Germline V gives CDR1 GTSNPN, CDR2 SVGIG (reference sequence). CDR3 length: 14 amino acids. The CDR3 is CAWSTGIQNTEAFF. Written as DNA, the CDR3 is TGTGCCTGGAGTACCGGGATACAGAACACTGAAGCTTTCTTT.

The chain employs TRBV10-3 and TRBJ1-2; D unresolved. V was cut by 0 bases and J by 8 bases, with 10 bases left in between. CDR1 and CDR2 from the germline V gene are ENHRY and SYGVKD. The CDR3 has 13 residues. Here the CDR3 DNA reads TGTGCCATCAGTGAGTCGAACTCACCCGGCTACACCTTC. It is translated as CAISESNSPGYTF.

This clone was found once. The chain combines TRBV12-3 or TRBV12-4 with TRBJ2-5; TRBD1 might be the D (6 bases). V gave up 6 bases and J gave up 5 bases, with 10 bases separating them. The CDR3 extends over 12 amino acids. This CDR3 is CASRDRLETQYF. DNA of the CDR3: TGTGCCAGCAGAGACAGGCTGGAGACCCAGTACTTC.

This chain connects TRBV5-8 to TRBJ2-7, with a weak D call TRBD1 (5 bases). CDR1 and CDR2 (germline): SGHTS, YDEGEE. The V gene lost 7 bases and the J gene lost 3 bases, with 11 bases spanning the gap. The CDR3 is made up of 12 amino acids. The CDR3 region has the DNA TGTGCCAGCGGGCAGGGCCGCTACGAGCAGTACTTC. Protein: CASGQGRYEQYF.

The rearrangement links TRBV19 to TRBJ1-1; 9 bases align to TRBD1. This CDR3 is built from 16 residues. V lost 5 bases, J lost 1 base, and 8 bases stayed unmatched. The germline V gene encodes CDR1 LNHDA and CDR2 SQIVND (reference sequence). The CDR3: CASSVLTGGKNTEAFF. The CDR3, as DNA: TGTGCCAGTAGTGTATTGACAGGGGGGAAGAACACTGAAGCTTTCTTT. Full variable domain (remainder filled in from reference TRBV19 and TRBJ1-1): DGGITQSPKYLFRKEGQNVTLSCEQNLNHDAMYWYRQDPGQGLRLIYYSQIVNDFQKGDIAEGYSVSREKKESFPLTVTSAQKNPTAFYLCASSVLTGGKNTEAFFGQGTRLTVV.

The gene calls are TRBV19 and TRBJ1-1, with TRBD1 as a possible D gene (6 bases). The germline V gene has CDR1 LNHDA and CDR2 SQIVND (reference sequence). CDR3 length: 13 amino acids. The V gene lost 9 bases and the J gene lost 0 bases, with 11 bases spanning the gap. This chain's CDR3 is CASRDTMNTEAFF. CDR3 coding DNA: TGTGCCAGCCGGGACACTATGAACACTGAAGCTTTCTTT.

This sequence joins TRBV19 and TRBJ1-2; tentative D call: TRBD1 (5 bases). Germline V lookup: CDR1 LNHDA, CDR2 SQIVND (reference sequence). This CDR3 spans 14 amino acids. V dropped 4 bases and J dropped 8 bases, with 17 bases sitting between them. The CDR3 bases are TGTGCCAGTAGTACATCCCGCCAGGGAGGAGGCTACACCTTC. Encoded protein: CASSTSRQGGGYTF.

This chain links TRBV5-1 with TRBJ2-1, with unresolved D. Germline V CDR1 and CDR2: SGHRS, YFSETQ. Trimming took off 0 bases at V and 9 bases at J, with 10 bases between the two ends. There are 13 residues in the CDR3. CDR3 sequence reads: CASSLAVTGEQFF. CDR3 sequence (DNA): TGCGCCAGCAGCTTGGCGGTAACGGGTGAGCAGTTCTTC.

The chain employs TRBV28 and TRBJ1-6, with 7 bases identical to TRBD1. V gave up 7 bases and J gave up 6 bases; unmatched junction bases: 6. CDR1 and CDR2 from the germline V gene are MDHEN and SYDVKM. The CDR3 covers 14 residues. In DNA form, the CDR3 reads TGTGCCAGCAAACCGGACAGGATTAATTCACCCCTCCACTTT. This gives the protein CASKPDRINSPLHF.

This sequence joins TRBV9 and TRBJ1-2; 8 bases map to TRBD1. CDR1 is SGDLS and CDR2 is YYNGEE in the germline V gene. J was trimmed by 11 bases and V by 3 bases; bases with no gene match: 0. The CDR3 totals 10 residues. CDR3 nucleotides: TGTGCCAGCAGCGGGACAGGGTACACCTTC. Its protein product is CASSGTGYTF.

This clone was detected ten times or more. The gene calls are TRBV19 and TRBJ1-1; weak D call: TRBD1 (6 bases). CDR3 length: 15 amino acids. Germline CDR1 is LNHDA and CDR2 is SQIVND (reference sequence). The V end lost 5 bases, the J end lost 7 bases, and 20 bases lay between the germline ends. The CDR3 spells CASSRQQGEGGEAFF. The CDR3 coding sequence is TGTGCCAGTAGTCGGCAACAGGGCGAAGGCGGTGAAGCTTTCTTT.

The J gene is TRBJ2-7, the V gene TRBV3-1 (or the pseudogene TRBV3-2); D gene unclear. Germline CDR1 and CDR2: LGHDT and YNNKEL (reference sequence). V dropped 5 bases and J dropped 6 bases, with 8 bases sitting between them. This CDR3 has 11 amino acids. CDR3 sequence: CASSFLGEQYF. CDR3 DNA sequence: TGTGCCAGCAGCTTCCTCGGCGAGCAGTACTTC.

The rearrangement uses TRBV5-6 and TRBJ2-5; 8 positions match TRBD1. V lost 2 bases, J lost 5 bases, and 8 bases stayed unmatched. The CDR3 runs 15 residues. Germline CDR1 SGHDT, CDR2 YYEEEE. Here the CDR3 DNA reads TGTGCCAGCAGCTTCCGGACAGGGTTGACGGAGACCCAGTACTTC. Translation: CASSFRTGLTETQYF. The whole variable domain, filled in from reference TRBV5-6 and TRBJ2-5, reads DAGVTQSPTHLIKTRGQQVTLRCSPKSGHDTVSWYQQALGQGPQFIFQYYEEEERQRGNFPDRFSGHQFPNYSSELNVNALLLGDSALYLCASSFRTGLTETQYFGPGTRLLVL.

The V gene is TRBV28, the J gene TRBJ1-6; TRBD1 might be the D (5 bases). Germline V gives CDR1 MDHEN, CDR2 SYDVKM. The CDR3 totals 16 residues. Trimming shortened V by 7 bases and J by 9 bases, and 22 bases separated the two germline ends. Here the CDR3 reads CASTSGLGGGRSPLHF. CDR3 nucleotide sequence: TGTGCCAGCACTTCCGGGCTCGGGGGAGGTCGTTCACCCCTCCACTTT.